The 20 T cell receptor beta chains listed next were all sequenced from one sample in a study of blood T cell repertoires in COVID-19. The method was immunoSEQ multiplex PCR; TCRdb's version includes in-frame clones alone and lacks a portion of them. The data show some 140,000 clones, around 85% seen once. The sample consisted of peripheral blood. The origin of the receptors is a human donor in a cohort sampled during active COVID-19.

The chain recombines TRBV19 with TRBJ1-2; 8 nucleotides align to TRBD1. The ends lost 1 base at V and 6 bases at J; junction bases unmatched: 4. The CDR3 loop spans 14 amino acids. Per germline, CDR1 LNHDA and CDR2 SQIVND (reference sequence). The DNA of the CDR3 is TGTGCCAGTAGTATAGCCCTGACAGGGGATGGCTACACCTTC. It is translated as CASSIALTGDGYTF.

This clone was observed a few times. The rearrangement links TRBV5-1 to TRBJ1-5; weak D call: TRBD1 (6 bases). The CDR3 runs to 15 residues. V dropped 4 bases and J dropped 1 base, with 12 bases sitting between them. Germline V CDR1 and CDR2: SGHRS, YFSETQ. The CDR3 protein is CASSPGTQSNQPQHF. As DNA, the CDR3 is TGCGCCAGCAGCCCTGGGACACAGAGCAATCAGCCCCAGCATTTT.

The chain recombines TRBV7-9 with TRBJ1-2; no clear D. V shed 5 bases and J shed 6 bases, with 13 bases lying between them. In germline, CDR1 is SEHNR, CDR2 FQNEAQ (reference sequence). CDR3 length: 13 residues. The CDR3 DNA is TGTGCCAGCAGCGCCAGACATACGGATGGCTACACCTTC. Its translation: CASSARHTDGYTF.

This clone was observed once. The chain links TRBV7-9 to TRBJ2-3; D ambiguous. Trimming shortened V by 3 bases and J by 5 bases, and 3 bases separated the two germline ends. Germline values: CDR1 SEHNR, CDR2 FQNEAQ (reference sequence). This CDR3 region has 11 residues. As DNA, the CDR3 is TGTGCCAGCAGCTTTAAAGATACGCAGTATTTT. Protein sequence: CASSFKDTQYF. The full variable domain, completed using reference TRBV7-9 and TRBJ2-3, is DTGVSQNPRHKITKRGQNVTFRCDPISEHNRLYWYRQTLGQGPEFLTYFQNEAQLEKSRLLSDRFSAERPKGSFSTLEIQRTEQGDSAMYLCASSFKDTQYFGPGTRLTVL.

This clone came up a few times. The chain couples TRBV28 to TRBJ2-4; D not resolved. The ends were cut back, 4 bases at V and 1 base at J, with 11 bases in the middle. The CDR3 has 15 amino acids. From germline, CDR1 is MDHEN and CDR2 SYDVKM. CDR3 sequence: CASSSSGWAKNIQYF. The CDR3 DNA sequence: TGTGCCAGCAGTTCATCCGGGTGGGCCAAAAACATTCAGTACTTC.

This rearrangement joins TRBV28 to TRBJ1-1; D not certain. The CDR3 has 13 amino acids. The germline V gene encodes CDR1 MDHEN and CDR2 SYDVKM. The V and J ends lost 8 bases and 0 bases respectively, with 10 bases between them. The CDR3 reads CASGGVMNTEAFF. For the CDR3, the DNA is TGTGCCAGCGGCGGCGTAATGAACACTGAAGCTTTCTTT.

The chain joins TRBV7-8 to TRBJ1-5; D gene uncertain. This CDR3 is 14 amino acids long. Trimming cost V 1 base and J 6 bases, with 10 bases left between them. The germline V gene encodes CDR1 SGHVS and CDR2 FQNEAQ. The CDR3 nucleotides read TGTGCCAGCAGCTTAGACAGCGGTTCTCAGCCCCAGCATTTT. Its translation is CASSLDSGSQPQHF.

The chain is built from TRBV7-2 and TRBJ1-3; D is ambiguous. This CDR3 is built from 18 residues. The V end lost 2 bases, the J end lost 0 bases, and 17 bases lay between the germline ends. Germline V CDR1 and CDR2: SGHTA, FQGNSA. The CDR3 here is CASSLLDFAGFSGNTIYF. CDR3 coding DNA: TGTGCCAGCAGCTTATTGGACTTCGCGGGGTTCTCTGGAAACACCATATATTTT.

V and J are TRBV11-2 and TRBJ2-2, with D unresolved. The germline V gene has CDR1 SGHAT and CDR2 FQNNGV. Trimming removed 0 bases at V and 4 bases at J, with 6 bases between. This CDR3 comprises 14 residues. CDR3 in DNA: TGTGCCAGCAGCTTAGAGCGGATCACCGGGGAGCTGTTTTTT. Encoded protein: CASSLERITGELFF.

This chain links TRBV23-1 with TRBJ1-1; D is possibly TRBD1 (6 bases). TRBV23-1 belongs to the ORF category, with a function that is uncertain. CDR3 length: 17 residues. V lost 0 bases, J lost 0 bases, and 14 bases lay in between. The CDR3 sequence is CASSQSGCRTVNTEAFF. The CDR3 nucleotides are TGCGCCAGCAGTCAATCAGGGTGTCGGACAGTGAACACTGAAGCTTTCTTT.

The V gene is TRBV2, the J gene TRBJ2-1; 9 nucleotides agree with TRBD2. Losses at the gene ends were 4 bases for V and 0 bases for J; bases not matched to a gene: 4. The CDR3 spans 16 residues. Germline V gene data show CDR1 as SNHLY and CDR2 as FYNNEI. The CDR3 region has the DNA TGTGCCAGCAGTGCCAGCGGGGGGAGCTCCTACAATGAGCAGTTCTTC. It specifies CASSASGGSSYNEQFF.

The CDR3 sequence: CASSPSGETQYF. The CDR3, as DNA: TGTGCCAGCTCACCATCGGGAGAGACCCAGTACTTC. The chain is built from TRBV18 and TRBJ2-5; D unclear. The CDR3 has 12 residues. The germline CDR1 and CDR2 sequences are KGHSH and LQKENI. Trimming cost V 2 bases and J 4 bases, with 5 bases left between them.

This chain joins TRBV12-5 and TRBJ2-1, with a weak D call TRBD1 (7 bases). Looked up from germline, CDR1 is LGHNT and CDR2 is FRNRAP. This CDR3 spans 16 amino acids. V was pared by 1 base and J by 6 bases, with 16 bases between. The CDR3 nucleotides are TGTGCTAGTGGTTTGGCCCAGGGGGGAGTGGTCAATGAGCAGTTCTTC. Its translation is CASGLAQGGVVNEQFF.

The rearrangement joins TRBV19 to TRBJ1-1; 8 nucleotides line up with TRBD1. Germline V gene data show CDR1 as LNHDA and CDR2 as SQIVND (reference sequence). The CDR3 has 17 residues. With V trimmed by 1 base and J by 1 base, 8 bases remained unmatched. CDR3 in amino acids: CASSIGVGQARNTEAFF. As DNA, the CDR3 is TGTGCCAGTAGTATAGGTGTGGGACAGGCCAGGAACACTGAAGCTTTCTTT. The variable domain in full, completed from reference TRBV19 and TRBJ1-1, reads DGGITQSPKYLFRKEGQNVTLSCEQNLNHDAMYWYRQDPGQGLRLIYYSQIVNDFQKGDIAEGYSVSREKKESFPLTVTSAQKNPTAFYLCASSIGVGQARNTEAFFGQGTRLTVV.

A single count supports this clone. V usage is TRBV6-2 or TRBV6-3 and J usage is TRBJ1-3; 7 nucleotides agree with TRBD1. Germline CDR1 is MNHEY and CDR2 is SVGEGT. The junction had 7 bases not matched to a gene; V was cut back by 2 bases and J by 0 bases. The CDR3 is 17 amino acids. CDR3 sequence (DNA): TGTGCCAGCAGTTACCGGGACAGCGGAGACTCTGGAAACACCATATATTTT. It is translated as CASSYRDSGDSGNTIYF.

The J gene is TRBJ2-5, the V gene TRBV5-1; maybe TRBD1 (6 bases). In germline, CDR1 is SGHRS, CDR2 YFSETQ. V lost 8 bases and J lost 5, with 22 bases in between. The length of the CDR3 is 15 residues. The CDR3 spells CASFPNPGVSETQYF. CDR3 bases: TGCGCCAGTTTCCCCAACCCAGGGGTTTCGGAGACCCAGTACTTC.

The chain uses TRBV27 and TRBJ2-5; 9 bases align to TRBD2. The CDR3 covers 16 residues. The V gene end was trimmed by 6 bases and the J gene end by 4 bases; junction bases not matched to a gene: 12. CDR1 is MNHEY and CDR2 is SMNVEV in the germline V gene (reference sequence). CDR3 bases: TGTGCCAGCAGGAGATTACTAGCGGGTGAGCGAGAGACCCAGTACTTC. Protein sequence: CASRRLLAGERETQYF.

This clone was seen once. The chain employs TRBV25-1 and TRBJ1-1, with unresolved D. V lost 1 base and J 3 bases, leaving 6 bases between the germline ends. Germline CDR1 MGHDK, CDR2 SYGVNS. CDR3 length: 13 amino acids. As DNA, the CDR3 is TGTGCCAGCAGTGAATCGTCCTACACTGAAGCTTTCTTT. Translating gives CASSESSYTEAFF.

V is TRBV7-3 and J is TRBJ2-3; D remains unclear. CDR1 and CDR2 (germline): SGHTA, FQGTGA. The CDR3 runs to 14 residues. Trimming pared 2 bases from V and 0 bases from J, leaving 6 bases between. The CDR3 DNA follows: TGTGCCAGCAGCTTAGCTATAAGCACAGATACGCAGTATTTT. Translation gives CASSLAISTDTQYF.

J is TRBJ2-7 and V is TRBV7-8; D is perhaps TRBD2 (6 bases). This CDR3 has 17 residues. The ends were cut back, 0 bases at V and 3 bases at J, with 18 bases in the middle. Per germline, CDR1 SGHVS and CDR2 FQNEAQ. CDR3 sequence: CASSLAIGGGAFYEQYF. CDR3 sequence (DNA): TGTGCCAGCAGCTTAGCGATAGGAGGCGGGGCCTTCTACGAGCAGTACTTC.